This T cell receptor beta chain was sequenced in a study of cytomegalovirus exposure and HLA in healthy donors. PCR amplification relied on 60 Vbeta primers (plus 13 Jbeta primers). The assay was immunoSEQ multiplex PCR, and TCRdb's table has in-frame clones only and misses some. The sample has around 150,000 clones; around 63% are singletons. A few counts support this clone. This CDR3 has 15 amino acids. Germline-derived CDR1 and CDR2 are SGHRS and YFSETQ. Trimming took 3 bases from V and 5 from J; bases not matched to a gene: 7. This clonotype was obtained from a human donor in good health. The chain is built from TRBV5-1 and TRBJ1-2; 10 bases line up with TRBD1. Sequenced: PBMCs. Here the CDR3 reads CASSSNRDRGYGYTF. CDR3 DNA sequence: TGCGCCAGCAGCTCCAACAGGGACAGGGGTTATGGCTACACCTTC.